Below are 22 T cell receptor beta chains sequenced from a single sample in a study of blood T cells in healthy people across ages. Primers used in a second PCR of roughly 7 to 12 cycles were a sample-barcoded 5' primer and a J-beta primer mix. MiXCR was run by TCRdb on the 5' RACE reads, yielding one entry per CDR3 protein. The repertoire holds about 670,000 distinct CDR3 sequences, with under 65% as singletons. The specimen sequenced was blood. Receptor source: an elderly woman in good health.

This clonotype was found a few times. This rearrangement joins TRBV5-1 to TRBJ2-3; a possible D gene is TRBD2 (6 bases). CDR3 size: 17 residues. Trimming stripped 4 bases from V and 6 bases from J, with 24 bases between. Germline V gene lookup returns CDR1 SGHRS and CDR2 YFSETQ. The CDR3 DNA is TGCGCCAGCAGCCCGAGTGGGCGGGGACCTTCATCGGATACGCAGTATTTT. Translated, it gives CASSPSGRGPSSDTQYF.

This clonotype came up many times. V gene TRBV20-1 combines with J gene TRBJ1-6; 8 bases map to TRBD1. CDR3 length: 16 residues. V lost 2 bases and J lost 6; bases outside the gene matches: 9. The germline CDR1 and CDR2 sequences are DFQATT and SNEGSKA (reference sequence). In DNA, the CDR3 is TGCAGTGCTAGACCGACAGGGGCACCCTTTAATTCACCCCTCCACTTT. Amino acid sequence: CSARPTGAPFNSPLHF.

The table lists this clonotype with many counts. This may arise from a read error, as a much more abundant clone is one base away. V and J are TRBV6-5 and TRBJ2-7; TRBD1 or TRBD2 may be the D gene (5 bases each). CDR3 length: 15 residues. Germline CDR1 is MNHEY and CDR2 is SVGAGI. Deletions cut 0 bases from V and 0 bases from J, with 9 bases between. Here the CDR3 DNA reads TGTGCCAGCAGTTACTCGGCAGGGAGCTCCTACGAGCAGTACTTC. It encodes CASSYSAGSSYEQYF.

Ten or more counts support this clonotype. Written as DNA, the CDR3 is TGTGCCAGCAGCCAAGTTAGTACAGCATGGGAGCAGTACTTC. Translating gives CASSQVSTAWEQYF. The chain uses TRBV3-1 and TRBJ2-7; D is undetermined. V was pared by 1 base and J by 7 bases, with 14 bases between. The CDR3 covers 14 residues. CDR1 is LGHDT, CDR2 YNNKEL, per germline (reference sequence).

The chain has TRBV7-2 and TRBJ2-7; D is undetermined. CDR1 and CDR2 (germline): SGHTA, FQGNSA. This CDR3 is built from 15 residues. The V gene lost 2 bases and the J gene lost 6 bases, with 17 bases spanning the gap. The CDR3 loop is CASSLYIRNRGEQYF. CDR3 bases: TGTGCCAGCAGCTTATATATTCGAAACCGCGGCGAGCAGTACTTC.

The rearrangement joins TRBV28 to TRBJ1-5; possible D gene TRBD1, 5 bases. The CDR3 runs to 18 residues. Trimming stripped 6 bases from V and 6 bases from J, with 27 bases between. In germline, CDR1 is MDHEN, CDR2 SYDVKM. CDR3 nucleotide sequence: TGTGCCAGCAGCACAAGGGGCAGGGATCTCTTCCCGGGTCAGCCCCAGCATTTT. It encodes CASSTRGRDLFPGQPQHF.

This clonotype showed up many times. The V call is TRBV20-1, the J call TRBJ2-3; 8 bases are a match to TRBD1. Germline trimming cut 5 bases from V and 4 bases from J; bases unmatched to any gene: 5. CDR1 is DFQATT and CDR2 is SNEGSKA in the germline V gene (reference sequence). This CDR3 comprises 13 residues. The CDR3 nucleotides read TGCAGTGCTGCACAGGGGGGCCCAGATACGCAGTATTTT. It codes for CSAAQGGPDTQYF.

This chain links TRBV13 with TRBJ2-1, with TRBD1 identical over 8 bases. From germline, CDR1 is PRHDT and CDR2 FYEKMQ (reference sequence). The V and J ends lost 5 bases and 3 bases, in that order; junction bases with no gene match: 6. This CDR3 is built from 15 residues. The CDR3 sequence is CASSVRQGIYNEQFF. The CDR3 bases are TGTGCCAGCAGCGTCCGACAGGGGATCTACAATGAGCAGTTCTTC.

A word on this clonotype: A clone one base away is much larger, so this may be a read error. The chain employs TRBV4-1 and TRBJ2-1; a possible D gene is TRBD2 (6 bases). Germline CDR1 reads MGHRA; CDR2 reads YSYEKL. The CDR3 is 17 amino acids. The CDR3 DNA reads as TGCGCCAGCAGCCAGAGTTATGGAGGGAGCTCCTACAGTGAGCAGTTCTTC. The encoded protein is CASSQSYGGSSYSEQFF.

This clonotype came up many times. V gene TRBV20-1 combines with J gene TRBJ2-1; 14 bases fit TRBD2. This CDR3 is 16 amino acids long. Germline V lookup: CDR1 DFQATT, CDR2 SNEGSKA (reference sequence). J lost 9 bases, V lost 1 base, and 8 bases had no gene match. In DNA, the CDR3 is TGCAGTGCTAGAGTCCGGACTAGCGGGGGGCCCGGTGAGCAGTTCTTC. It translates to CSARVRTSGGPGEQFF.

To note about this clonotype: A much larger clone sits a single nucleotide away, making a read error possible. V gene TRBV12-3 or TRBV12-4 combines with J gene TRBJ2-1; TRBD2 matches at 9 bases. V was pared by 7 bases and J by 4 bases, with 11 bases of the junction left unmatched. CDR3 length equals 16 residues. As DNA, the CDR3 is TGTGCCAGCAACCCATTAGCGGGAGTGAGATACAATGAGCAGTTCTTC. This gives the protein CASNPLAGVRYNEQFF.

The V call is TRBV12-3 or TRBV12-4, the J call TRBJ2-3; tentatively, D is TRBD2 (5 bases). The CDR3 loop spans 13 amino acids. V was cut by 7 bases and J by 4 bases, with 12 bases left in between. The chain's CDR3 is CASNREGADTQYF. CDR3 nucleotides: TGTGCCAGCAACAGAGAGGGTGCAGATACGCAGTATTTT.

This clonotype appeared once. This chain uses TRBV6-2 or TRBV6-3 with TRBJ2-3, with a possible D match to TRBD2 (6 bases). The germline V gene encodes CDR1 MNHEY and CDR2 SVGEGT. The V end lost 6 bases, the J end lost 7 bases, and 20 bases lay between the germline ends. The CDR3 spans 15 residues. The CDR3 loop reads CASRLSRDSHHTQYF. The CDR3 DNA reads TGTGCCAGCAGGCTGTCCCGGGACTCACACCATACGCAGTATTTT.

The chain uses TRBV25-1 and TRBJ2-3; TRBD1 matches 9 bases. Trimming removed 9 bases from V and 6 bases from J; junction bases left unmatched: 10. This CDR3 has 14 residues. Looked up from germline, CDR1 is MGHDK and CDR2 is SYGVNS. CDR3 amino acids: CARYADRGLDTQYF. The CDR3 coding sequence is TGTGCCAGGTACGCGGACAGGGGTTTGGATACGCAGTATTTT.

This chain connects TRBV7-9 to TRBJ2-5; 12 bases match TRBD2. The CDR3 is made up of 15 amino acids. J lost 11 bases, V lost 5 bases, and 12 bases had no gene match. Germline V gene sequence: CDR1 SEHNR, CDR2 FQNEAQ (reference sequence). The CDR3 nucleotides read TGTGCCAGCAGCCCTAGCGGGGGGGCGTACAATGAGCAGTACTTC. This gives the protein CASSPSGGAYNEQYF.

The chain employs TRBV5-1 and TRBJ2-5; 8 bases are shared with TRBD1. Germline CDR1 is SGHRS and CDR2 is YFSETQ. The CDR3 consists of 16 residues. Trimming removed 0 bases from V and 3 bases from J; junction bases left unmatched: 7. CDR3 region: CASSLGGQASKETQYF. The CDR3, as DNA: TGCGCCAGCAGCTTGGGGGGACAGGCCTCCAAAGAGACCCAGTACTTC.

Notes on this clonotype: One base away lies a much larger clone, so this may be a sequencing read error. The chain combines TRBV5-1 with TRBJ2-1, with TRBD2 matching over 7 bases. The V segment lost 6 bases and the J segment 13 bases; nucleotides outside the gene matches: 19. Germline V lookup: CDR1 SGHRS, CDR2 YFSETQ. This CDR3 region has 15 residues. CDR3 sequence (DNA): TGCGCCAGCACCCCGGCGGGAGAGATTTCAGAGACCCAGTTCTTC. Translating gives CASTPAGEISETQFF.

The CDR3 DNA is TGCGCCAGCAGCCCCGACAGGGGAAATATCCTCAACTATGGCTACACCTTC. Translation: CASSPDRGNILNYGYTF. This rearrangement joins TRBV4-1 to TRBJ1-2, with 8 bases fitting TRBD1. V lost 4 bases, J lost 2 bases, and 12 bases stayed unmatched. The germline V gene encodes CDR1 MGHRA and CDR2 YSYEKL. There are 17 residues in the CDR3.

This clonotype was recorded only once. One end of the junction fails to match germline, which may point to a read error. The chain couples TRBV5-1 to TRBJ1-4; D is ambiguous. Germline V gene sequence: CDR1 SGHRS, CDR2 YFSETQ. The CDR3 sequence is 15 residues long. CDR3 in DNA: TGCGCCAGCAGCTTGACCCGGATGACTAATGAAAGACTGTTTTTT. Translation: CASSLTRMTNERLFF.

There are many counts of this clonotype. The V gene is TRBV28, the J gene TRBJ2-7; no clear D gene. Germline V gene data show CDR1 as MDHEN and CDR2 as SYDVKM. This CDR3 has 12 residues. Deletions cut 1 base from V and 2 bases from J, with 3 bases between. CDR3 in amino acids: CASSLFPYEQYF. The CDR3 DNA is TGTGCCAGCAGTTTATTTCCCTACGAGCAGTACTTC.

The rearrangement uses TRBV12-3 or TRBV12-4 and TRBJ2-2; 9 positions agree with TRBD1. Trimming took 2 bases from V and 3 from J; bases not matched to a gene: 4. This CDR3 has 16 amino acids. CDR3 loop: CASSLMRTGDTGELFF. In DNA, the CDR3 is TGTGCCAGCAGTTTAATGAGGACAGGGGACACCGGGGAGCTGTTTTTT.

The V and J genes are TRBV20-1 and TRBJ2-3, with D possibly TRBD2 on 6 matching bases. The CDR3 totals 13 residues. V lost 5 bases, J lost 6 bases, and 15 bases lay in between. In germline, CDR1 is DFQATT, CDR2 SNEGSKA (reference sequence). The CDR3 coding sequence is TGCAGTGCTGCTGGGGAGGCCGTTGATACGCAGTATTTT. It is translated as CSAAGEAVDTQYF.